The rows below give T cell receptor beta chains drawn from one sample of a study of human T cells and chemical hapten exposure. TCRdb independently ran MiXCR on the RACE reads; one entry per CDR3 protein. The sample yields about 350,000 distinct CDR3 sequences, just under 6.5% seen once. The source was whole blood, collected in connection with sensitization to the hapten diphenylcyclopropenone (DPC). These receptor sequences come from a woman aged 18-35 years with alopecia areata. Some clones in this sample may be carry-over from other donors' samples. Both conserved end residues are part of each CDR3. The D gene is left open where the match is weak. Clone size is given for some rows only: seen once, a few or many times, or a class if the clone is expanded.

>TRBD1|TRBJ1-3|few|TRBV7-9
CASSRNRDRDFTTIYF
TGTGCCAGCAGTCGAAACCGGGACAGGGATTTTACCACCATATATTTT
>NA|TRBJ1-6|many|TRBV20-1
CSATRGISSYNSPLHF
TGCAGTGCTACGCGGGGGATTAGCTCCTATAATTCACCCCTCCACTTT
>TRBD1|TRBJ1-1|many|TRBV20-1
CSAQGSGSHTEAFF
TGCAGTGCACAGGGGTCAGGGAGTCACACTGAAGCTTTCTTT
>NA|TRBJ1-1|many|TRBV5-5
CASSLIGGLPTEAFF
TGTGCCAGCAGCTTGATCGGCGGGCTCCCCACTGAAGCTTTCTTT
>NA|TRBJ2-1|few|TRBV12-3/TRBV12-4
CASSLRRGDDNEQFF
TGTGCCAGCAGTTTGAGAAGGGGGGACGACAATGAGCAGTTCTTC
>NA|TRBJ2-2|NA|TRBV9
CASSFGTATNTGELFF
TGTGCCAGCAGCTTTGGGACTGCCACGAACACCGGGGAGCTGTTTTTT
>NA|TRBJ2-7|many|TRBV7-9
CASSSASYEQYF
TGTGCCAGCAGCTCGGCCTCCTACGAGCAGTACTTC
>NA|TRBJ2-1|NA|TRBV6-2/TRBV6-3
CASSYSGKYSYNEQFF
TGTGCCAGCAGTTACTCTGGAAAATACTCCTACAATGAGCAGTTCTTC
>NA|TRBJ1-5|many|TRBV4-1
CASSQDPQGSNQPQHF
TGCGCCAGCAGCCAAGATCCCCAAGGGAGCAATCAGCCCCAGCATTTT
>TRBD1|TRBJ2-3|NA|TRBV6-5
CASSRAMTGITDTQYF
TGTGCCAGCAGTCGGGCGATGACAGGGATAACAGATACGCAGTATTTT
>NA|TRBJ2-3|NA|TRBV20-1
CSPKGGRFPDTQYF
TGCAGCCCCAAGGGGGGGAGGTTCCCAGATACGCAGTATTTT
>TRBD2|TRBJ2-3|many|TRBV5-6
CASSLDLAADTQYF
TGTGCCAGCAGCTTGGATCTAGCGGCAGATACGCAGTATTTT
>NA|TRBJ2-3|NA|TRBV15
CATSNAITDTQYF
TGTGCCACCAGCAACGCGATCACAGATACGCAGTATTTT
>NA|TRBJ2-3|few|TRBV12-3/TRBV12-4
CASSFRAESDTQYF
TGTGCCAGCAGTTTCAGGGCAGAGTCAGATACGCAGTATTTT
>NA|TRBJ1-6|NA|TRBV12-3/TRBV12-4
CASSLRTFDNSPLHF
TGTGCCAGCAGTTTAAGGACATTCGATAATTCACCCCTCCACTTT
>NA|TRBJ1-6|few|TRBV5-4
CASSPHQGSSYNSPLHF
TGTGCCAGCAGCCCACATCAGGGGAGCTCCTATAATTCACCCCTCCACTTT
>NA|TRBJ1-1|NA|TRBV12-3/TRBV12-4
CASSFLHAEGEAFF
TGTGCCAGCAGTTTCCTACACGCCGAAGGCGAAGCTTTCTTT
>NA|TRBJ2-3|many|TRBV20-1
CSAREHSTDTQYF
TGCAGTGCTAGAGAACATAGCACAGATACGCAGTATTTT
>TRBD1|TRBJ1-5|NA|TRBV18
CASSPTDRGQPQHF
TGTGCCAGCTCACCTACGGACAGGGGTCAGCCCCAGCATTTT
>NA|TRBJ2-7|few|TRBV4-2
CASSHQDYYEQYF
TGTGCCAGCAGCCACCAAGATTACTACGAGCAGTACTTC
>NA|TRBJ2-3|many|TRBV28
CASSLRGDTQYF
TGTGCCAGCAGTTTAAGGGGAGATACGCAGTATTTT
>TRBD1|TRBJ1-1|many|TRBV20-1
CSAKGQLNTEAFF
TGCAGTGCTAAGGGACAGCTGAACACTGAAGCTTTCTTT
>NA|TRBJ2-5|NA|TRBV7-2
CASSWDATEETQYF
TGTGCCAGCAGTTGGGACGCCACAGAAGAGACCCAGTACTTC
>NA|TRBJ1-5|many|TRBV7-2
CASSLGEVSNQPQHF
TGTGCCAGCAGCTTAGGGGAGGTCAGCAATCAGCCCCAGCATTTT
>TRBD2|TRBJ2-1|few|TRBV7-2
CASSPQYSGGATYNEQFF
TGTGCCAGCAGCCCCCAGTATAGCGGGGGGGCAACCTACAATGAGCAGTTCTTC
>TRBD2|TRBJ2-1|few|TRBV7-9
CASSSLRGAYNEQFF
TGTGCCAGCAGCTCGTTACGGGGGGCCTACAATGAGCAGTTCTTC
>NA|TRBJ2-4|NA|TRBV6-2/TRBV6-3
CASSSLSPWTPAKNIQYF
TGTGCCAGCAGCTCGTTATCTCCGTGGACTCCAGCCAAAAACATTCAGTACTTC
>NA|TRBJ1-5|many|TRBV4-3
CASSQGSNQPQHF
TGCGCCAGCAGCCAAGGGAGCAATCAGCCCCAGCATTTT
>NA|TRBJ2-2|few|TRBV2
CASEPGRPNTGELFF
TGTGCCAGCGAGCCGGGACGACCAAACACCGGGGAGCTGTTTTTT
>NA|TRBJ2-5|NA|TRBV7-9
CASSSTSQETQYF
TGTGCCAGCAGCTCTACGTCACAAGAGACCCAGTACTTC
>NA|TRBJ2-3|NA|TRBV6-2/TRBV6-3
CASIPSPAAGSQGNTQYF
TGTGCCAGCATCCCCTCCCCCGCAGCAGGGAGCCAGGGTAATACGCAGTATTTT
>NA|TRBJ1-1|few|TRBV6-2/TRBV6-3
CASNQIWGTEAFF
TGTGCCAGCAACCAAATATGGGGGACTGAAGCTTTCTTT
>TRBD1|TRBJ2-2|NA|TRBV2
CASRDKPTGLSTGELFF
TGTGCCAGCAGGGATAAACCGACAGGGCTCTCCACCGGGGAGCTGTTTTTT
>NA|TRBJ1-2|many|TRBV9
CASSASASLYGYTF
TGTGCCAGCAGCGCGTCAGCTTCCCTGTATGGCTACACCTTC
>NA|TRBJ2-6|many|TRBV7-9
CASSLILGGSISGANVLTF
TGTGCCAGCAGCTTAATTCTAGGAGGCTCCATCTCTGGGGCCAACGTCCTGACTTTC
>NA|TRBJ2-1|many|TRBV6-6
CASSYFSRLYYNEQFF
TGTGCCAGCAGTTACTTTTCGAGACTTTACTACAATGAGCAGTTCTTC
>TRBD1|TRBJ1-2|many|TRBV19
CASSMGQPYGYTF
TGTGCCAGTAGTATGGGACAGCCCTATGGCTACACCTTC
>NA|TRBJ1-5|many|TRBV6-2/TRBV6-3
CASSYSQGLQPQHF
TGTGCCAGCAGTTACTCCCAGGGTCTTCAGCCCCAGCATTTT
>NA|TRBJ2-3|NA|TRBV9
CASSAWTQGTDTQYF
TGTGCCAGCAGCGCTTGGACACAGGGCACAGATACGCAGTATTTT
>TRBD2|TRBJ2-1|few|TRBV13
CASSSKKLAALNEQFF
TGTGCCAGCAGCTCGAAGAAACTAGCGGCACTCAATGAGCAGTTCTTC
>NA|TRBJ2-5|many|TRBV6-1
CASNSGHKETQYF
TGTGCCAGCAATTCGGGACACAAAGAGACCCAGTACTTC
>NA|TRBJ2-3|NA|TRBV11-2
CASSLDQRTDTQYF
TGTGCCAGCAGCTTAGATCAGCGCACAGATACGCAGTATTTT
>NA|TRBJ2-7|few|TRBV20-1
CSARTPDSYEQYF
TGCAGTGCCCGGACACCCGATTCCTACGAGCAGTACTTC
>NA|TRBJ2-7|NA|TRBV3-1
CASSRRASYEQYF
TGTGCCAGCAGCCGAAGAGCCTCCTACGAGCAGTACTTC
>TRBD1|TRBJ1-1|many|TRBV4-1
CASSQDPRQGASEAFF
TGCGCCAGCAGCCAAGATCCGCGACAGGGGGCATCCGAAGCTTTCTTT
>TRBD1|TRBJ1-5|many|TRBV6-6
CASSPTLQGAGQPQHF
TGTGCCAGCAGCCCAACATTACAGGGGGCGGGTCAGCCCCAGCATTTT
>NA|TRBJ2-6|few|TRBV6-5
CASSYRGMDGANVLTF
TGTGCCAGCAGTTACAGGGGGATGGATGGGGCCAACGTCCTGACTTTC
>NA|TRBJ1-1|NA|TRBV2
CASSEGQLLNTEAFF
TGTGCCAGCAGTGAAGGACAGCTATTGAACACTGAAGCTTTCTTT
>NA|TRBJ1-2|NA|TRBV19
CASSISPGPPGLRGYTF
TGTGCCAGTAGTATATCCCCCGGACCCCCCGGTCTGCGTGGCTACACCTTC
>NA|TRBJ2-3|few|TRBV2
CAGEGSSTDTQYF
TGTGCCGGAGAGGGTTCTAGCACAGATACGCAGTATTTT
>NA|TRBJ2-5|few|TRBV29-1
CSVKGRQHQETQYF
TGCAGCGTGAAGGGCAGACAACACCAAGAGACCCAGTACTTC
>NA|TRBJ2-5|few|TRBV11-3
CASSFSAQETQYF
TGTGCCAGCAGCTTTAGCGCCCAAGAGACCCAGTACTTC
>TRBD2|TRBJ2-3|few|TRBV20-1
CSASSSGGYADTQYF
TGCAGTGCTTCCTCTAGCGGGGGGTATGCAGATACGCAGTATTTT